What follows are 31 T cell receptor beta chains derived from one specimen sequenced in a study of blood T cells in healthy people across ages. A second PCR of roughly 7 to 11 cycles used a sample-barcoded 5' primer and a J-beta primer mix. Each CDR3 protein gets one entry after TCRdb re-called the 5' RACE reads with MiXCR. This repertoire shows roughly 700,000 distinct CDR3 sequences, 49% found once; its top ten account for around 32%. Sequenced sample: blood. These receptors were obtained from a woman aged 55 to 70 in good health.

The J gene is TRBJ2-1, the V gene TRBV15; tentative D call: TRBD2 (6 bases). CDR3 length: 14 amino acids. The V gene's germline CDR1 is LNHNV and CDR2 YYDKDF (reference sequence). The ends were cut back, 3 bases at V and 8 bases at J, with 14 bases in the middle. CDR3 residues: CATSSPGEVDEQFF. CDR3 DNA sequence: TGTGCCACCAGCAGTCCCGGGGAGGTGGATGAGCAGTTCTTC.

This chain uses TRBV18 with TRBJ2-4; D is tentatively TRBD1 or TRBD2 (5 bases each). Judging by the DNA end, TRBJ2-7 fits better; the J call may be wrong. The CDR3 runs 13 residues. From germline, CDR1 is KGHSH and CDR2 LQKENI. The CDR3 region is CASSLSWDGEQYF. CDR3 nucleotides: TGTGCCAGCTCACTATCCTGGGACGGCGAGCAGTACTTC.

The V call is TRBV7-9, the J call TRBJ2-7; 9 bases align to TRBD1. Germline assignment: CDR1 SEHNR and CDR2 FQNEAQ (reference sequence). The trim removed 2 bases at V and 5 bases at J, leaving 13 bases unmatched. The length of the CDR3 is 17 residues. The CDR3 loop is CASSLTPGGTGLDEQYF. Here the CDR3 DNA reads TGTGCCAGCAGCTTAACCCCTGGCGGGACAGGGCTCGACGAGCAGTACTTC. The full variable domain, its missing parts supplied by reference TRBV7-9 and TRBJ2-7, is DTGVSQNPRHKITKRGQNVTFRCDPISEHNRLYWYRQTLGQGPEFLTYFQNEAQLEKSRLLSDRFSAERPKGSFSTLEIQRTEQGDSAMYLCASSLTPGGTGLDEQYFGPGTRLTVT.

The chain employs TRBV20-1 and TRBJ2-7; 11 positions agree with TRBD1. Germline CDR1 DFQATT, CDR2 SNEGSKA (reference sequence). The CDR3 is made up of 13 amino acids. Germline trimming cut 6 bases from V and 5 bases from J; bases unmatched to any gene: 6. CDR3 nucleotide sequence: TGCAGTGCAGCCGGGACAGGGGGGGACGAGCAGTACTTC. Its translation is CSAAGTGGDEQYF.

J is TRBJ2-7 and V is TRBV6-2 or TRBV6-3; D is undetermined. This CDR3 is built from 14 residues. Germline V lookup: CDR1 MNHEY, CDR2 SVGEGT. Trimming removed 7 bases from V and 0 bases from J, with 13 bases in between. The CDR3 DNA reads TGTGCCAGCAATGATCCCGTAGGCTCCTACGAGCAGTACTTC. It encodes CASNDPVGSYEQYF.

With respect to this clonotype: Its ends do not fully match the called genes, so a read error is possible. The CDR3 nucleotides read TGTGCCAGCAGCGGACAGAGTCGAGAGGCCCAGTACTTC. It codes for CASSGQSREAQYF. The chain links TRBV11-1 to TRBJ2-5; a weak D match, TRBD1 (6 bases). The CDR3 sequence is 13 residues long. CDR1 SGHAT and CDR2 FQDESV come from the germline V gene (reference sequence).

The chain employs TRBV24-1 and TRBJ2-7; D remains unclear. The V gene lost 4 bases and the J gene lost 7 bases, with 13 bases spanning the gap. The CDR3 sequence is 13 residues long. Germline CDR1 reads KGHDR; CDR2 reads SFDVKD. CDR3 region: CATSDPELREQYF. CDR3 DNA: TGTGCCACCAGTGACCCGGAGCTACGGGAGCAGTACTTC.

The chain employs TRBV6-2 or TRBV6-3 and TRBJ2-1, with 9 bases matching TRBD2. CDR1 MNHEY and CDR2 SVGEGT come from the germline V gene. J gave up 3 bases and V 0 bases, and 3 bases lay outside the gene matches. The CDR3 extends over 16 amino acids. CDR3: CASSYSWRGGYNEQFF. CDR3 nucleotide sequence: TGTGCCAGCAGTTACTCTTGGCGGGGGGGCTACAATGAGCAGTTCTTC.

This clonotype was seen many times. The chain is built from TRBV29-1 and TRBJ2-7, with 11 bases identical to TRBD2. CDR3 size: 16 residues. The germline V gene encodes CDR1 SQVTM and CDR2 ANQGSEA. V shed 0 bases, J shed 2 bases, and the junction held 6 bases outside the gene matches. Here the CDR3 reads CSVEDNTSGRPYEQYF. CDR3 sequence (DNA): TGCAGCGTTGAAGATAATACTAGCGGGAGACCCTACGAGCAGTACTTC.

This chain connects TRBV9 to TRBJ2-3; D not resolved. V lost 6 bases to trimming and J lost 6 bases, with 17 bases between them. CDR1 is SGDLS, CDR2 YYNGEE, per germline. This CDR3 contains 14 residues. The CDR3 DNA is TGTGCCAGCAACCCGGGCGGAGCCTGGGATACGCAGTATTTT. It is translated as CASNPGGAWDTQYF.

The chain combines TRBV5-1 with TRBJ1-4, with D hard to call. V shed 4 bases and J shed 6 bases, with 13 bases lying between them. Germline V CDR1 and CDR2: SGHRS, YFSETQ. The CDR3 sequence is 14 residues long. This CDR3 is CASSLTPGHEKLFF. As DNA, the CDR3 is TGCGCCAGCAGCCTTACCCCAGGACATGAAAAACTGTTTTTT.

The chain carries TRBV6-2 or TRBV6-3 and TRBJ2-3; D ambiguous. Between the trimmed V and J ends, which lost 6 bases and 7 bases, there was a span of 17 bases. This CDR3 has 14 residues. CDR1 and CDR2 from the germline V gene are MNHEY and SVGEGT. The CDR3 DNA reads as TGTGCCAGCAGCTCCCCCTTCTTTCCTTATACGCAGTATTTT. Amino acids: CASSSPFFPYTQYF.

The V call is TRBV20-1, the J call TRBJ2-1; a weak D match, TRBD2 (5 bases). The CDR3 is 13 amino acids. The V gene's germline CDR1 is DFQATT and CDR2 SNEGSKA (reference sequence). Trimming removed 2 bases from V and 7 bases from J, with 12 bases in between. DNA of the CDR3: TGCAGTGCTAGAACCGGGATGAGAAATGAGCAGTTCTTC. This codes for CSARTGMRNEQFF.

This clonotype showed up many times. The chain couples TRBV7-3 to TRBJ1-2, with D possibly matching TRBD1 (5 bases). Trimming pared 4 bases from V and 4 bases from J, leaving 16 bases between. This CDR3 has 15 amino acids. In germline, CDR1 is SGHTA, CDR2 FQGTGA. For the CDR3, the DNA is TGTGCCAGCAGCTCCTCCCAGGATGGGGCCTATGGCTACACCTTC. Translating gives CASSSSQDGAYGYTF. Variable domain in full (rest from reference TRBV7-3 and TRBJ1-2): GAGVSQTPSNKVTEKGKYVELRCDPISGHTALYWYRQSLGQGPEFLIYFQGTGAADDSGLPNDRFFAVRPEGSVSTLKIQRTERGDSAVYLCASSSSQDGAYGYTFGSGTRLTVV.

This chain uses TRBV7-2 with TRBJ2-3; TRBD2 aligns across 7 bases. Trimming at V came to 8 bases and at J to 2 bases, leaving 16 bases not matched to a gene. Looked up from germline, CDR1 is SGHTA and CDR2 is FQGNSA. This CDR3 contains 17 residues. For the CDR3, the DNA is TGTGCCAGCTCCCCTCTCCCGCTGCGGGGGACCACAGATACGCAGTATTTT. It encodes CASSPLPLRGTTDTQYF.

CDR3 DNA: TGTGCCAGCAGTCCCCCAAGCGGGACTATTGGGACCCAGTACTTC. Translated, it gives CASSPPSGTIGTQYF. The J gene is TRBJ2-5, the V gene TRBV9; TRBD2 matches at 7 bases. The V gene end was trimmed by 5 bases and the J gene end by 7 bases; junction bases not matched to a gene: 14. This CDR3 is 15 amino acids long. Germline V gives CDR1 SGDLS, CDR2 YYNGEE.

This clonotype was recorded only once. The chain carries TRBV12-3 or TRBV12-4 and TRBJ1-2, with 9 bases aligning to TRBD1. V lost 6 bases, J lost 5 bases, and 7 bases stayed unmatched. The CDR3 has 14 residues. In nucleotides, the CDR3 is TGTGCCAGCAGGGGGACAGGGCCGAATTATGGCTACACCTTC. This encodes CASRGTGPNYGYTF.

The rearrangement links TRBV24-1 to TRBJ2-3, with 11 positions matching TRBD1. CDR3 length: 13 residues. Trimming took 10 bases from V and 11 from J; bases not matched to a gene: 10. From germline, CDR1 is KGHDR and CDR2 SFDVKD. The CDR3 DNA sequence: TGTGCCACTCGAGGACAGGGGGCATATATGCAGTATTTT. This codes for CATRGQGAYMQYF.

This clonotype was seen only a few times. J is TRBJ2-7 and V is TRBV4-1; D remains ambiguous. The germline gives CDR1 MGHRA, CDR2 YSYEKL. This CDR3 comprises 15 residues. V was shortened by 0 bases and J by 9 bases, with 18 bases between the two germline ends. CDR3 residues: CASSQEGSFGLRQYF. CDR3 coding DNA: TGCGCCAGCAGCCAAGAAGGTTCTTTCGGTCTTAGGCAGTACTTC.

Ten or more counts support this clonotype. The V and J genes are TRBV4-2 and TRBJ2-3, with 11 bases matching TRBD1. The V and J ends lost 4 bases and 6 bases, in that order; junction bases with no gene match: 12. CDR1 and CDR2 (germline): LGHNA, YNFKEQ. The CDR3 is 17 amino acids. The CDR3 bases are TGTGCCAGCAGCCCGAACGGGGACAGGGGGTTAACCGATACGCAGTATTTT. It translates to CASSPNGDRGLTDTQYF.

The chain is built from TRBV11-2 and TRBJ2-1; TRBD2 agrees at 12 bases. V shed 1 base, J shed 7 bases, and the junction held 11 bases outside the gene matches. This CDR3 region has 18 residues. Looked up from germline, CDR1 is SGHAT and CDR2 is FQNNGV. The CDR3 DNA sequence: TGTGCCAGCAGCTTAGCTCGGGCTAGCGGGAGGGCCGGGAATGAGCAGTTCTTC. It specifies CASSLARASGRAGNEQFF. Supplemented by reference TRBV11-2 and TRBJ2-1, the full variable domain reads EAGVAQSPRYKIIEKRQSVAFWCNPISGHATLYWYQQILGQGPKLLIQFQNNGVVDDSQLPKDRFSAERLKGVDSTLKIQPAKLEDSAVYLCASSLARASGRAGNEQFFGPGTRLTVL.

The rearrangement links TRBV3-1 to TRBJ2-1; D is perhaps TRBD1 (5 bases). V was clipped by 1 base and J by 12 bases, with 10 bases between them. From germline, CDR1 is LGHDT and CDR2 YNNKEL (reference sequence). The CDR3 runs 12 residues. The CDR3 DNA is TGTGCCAGCAGCCAAGCAGGGATGGGGCAGTTCTTC. Translating it yields CASSQAGMGQFF.

This sequence joins TRBV7-2 and TRBJ2-7; D might be TRBD2 (6 bases). The CDR3 is 11 amino acids. The V and J ends lost 6 bases and 7 bases respectively, with 10 bases between them. The V gene's germline CDR1 is SGHTA and CDR2 FQGNSA. The CDR3 reads CASRKAGEQYF. The CDR3 region has the DNA TGTGCCAGCAGAAAAGCGGGTGAGCAGTACTTC.

This clonotype was counted a single time. One junction end disagrees with the germline gene, perhaps due to a read error. The V and J genes are TRBV6-5 and TRBJ2-1, with D perhaps TRBD2 (7 bases). This CDR3 has 14 residues. Per germline, CDR1 MNHEY and CDR2 SVGAGI. CDR3 in amino acids: CASSPGGSYNKQFF. CDR3 nucleotides: TGTGCCAGCAGTCCGGGGGGCTCCTACAATAAGCAGTTCTTC.

The DNA for the CDR3 is TGTGCCAGCAGCTTATTTGGGCGGACGGGGGAGCAGTACTTC. It encodes CASSLFGRTGEQYF. V and J are TRBV7-3 and TRBJ2-5; possible D gene TRBD2, 6 bases. The ends were cut back, 2 bases at V and 11 bases at J, with 18 bases in the middle. Germline V CDR1 and CDR2: SGHTA, FQGTGA. This CDR3 is built from 14 residues.

V and J are TRBV24-1 and TRBJ2-1, with D hard to call. The CDR3 totals 14 residues. V was cut by 2 bases and J by 5 bases, with 9 bases left in between. From germline, CDR1 is KGHDR and CDR2 SFDVKD. The CDR3 here is CATSDCGSNNEQFF. The CDR3 DNA follows: TGTGCCACCAGTGATTGCGGCAGCAACAATGAGCAGTTCTTC.

On this clonotype: The junction departs from germline at one end; a sequencing error may be responsible. In DNA form, the CDR3 reads TGCAGTGCTAGAGGTTTAGTGGGAAACTCCCACGAGCAGTACTTC. Its protein is CSARGLVGNSHEQYF. This sequence joins TRBV20-1 and TRBJ2-5; unclear D gene. With the DNA end fitting TRBJ2-7 better, the J assignment may be wrong. The CDR3 has 15 amino acids. CDR1 DFQATT and CDR2 SNEGSKA come from the germline V gene (reference sequence).

As for this clonotype: A much larger clone lies a single base off, so this may be a read error. The chain combines TRBV2 with TRBJ2-7, with 7 bases matching TRBD1. CDR3 size: 12 residues. The J segment lost 5 bases and the V segment lost 10 bases, leaving 8 bases of the junction unmatched. Germline V gene lookup returns CDR1 SNHLY and CDR2 FYNNEI. The CDR3 DNA sequence: TGTGCCAACAGGACAGGTGTCGACGAGCAGTACTTC. It translates to CANRTGVDEQYF.

This clonotype has more than one count but fewer than ten. The chain carries TRBV12-3 or TRBV12-4 and TRBJ2-4; TRBD1 agrees at 10 bases. This CDR3 has 17 residues. Trimming took 5 bases from V and 1 from J; bases not matched to a gene: 8. CDR3 sequence reads: CASSPLGQGMAKNIQYF. In DNA form, the CDR3 reads TGTGCCAGCAGTCCACTGGGACAGGGGATGGCCAAAAACATTCAGTACTTC.

This rearrangement joins TRBV5-1 to TRBJ1-4, with 8 nucleotides matching TRBD1. The V gene end was trimmed by 4 bases and the J gene end by 8 bases; junction bases not matched to a gene: 7. The CDR3 contains 14 residues. Germline V gene data show CDR1 as SGHRS and CDR2 as YFSETQ. The CDR3 reads CASSPGGAGEKLFF. The CDR3 coding sequence is TGCGCCAGCAGCCCAGGGGGCGCGGGAGAAAAACTGTTTTTT.

This chain connects TRBV7-3 to TRBJ2-3; 13 bases line up with TRBD2. Germline CDR1 reads SGHTA; CDR2 reads FQGTGA. There are 18 residues in the CDR3. J gave up 0 bases and V 5 bases, and 8 bases lay outside the gene matches. CDR3 nucleotide sequence: TGTGCCAGCAGCGCACCGGGACTAGCGGGAAATAGCACAGATACGCAGTATTTT. Translation gives CASSAPGLAGNSTDTQYF.